This is a list of T cell receptor beta chains from one sample in a study of memory CD4+ T cells and cytomegalovirus serostatus. Sequenced by immunoSEQ multiplex PCR; TCRdb stores in-frame clones only, minus some. The sample lists 25,000 to 30,000 clones, 70% to 80% seen once, with 1.1% in the top ten. Specimen: memory CD4+ T cells from blood. These receptors all come from an adult in good health and CMV-seronegative. CDR3s include the opening cysteine and the closing phenylalanine or tryptophan. The order of the fields is J gene, D gene, clone size, V gene, CDR3 protein, CDR3 DNA. D genes are given only for firm matches. Not all rows give a size; the values are once, few, many and, for expanded clones, a class.

J: TRBJ2-1
D: TRBD2
size: NA
V: TRBV18
CDR3: CASSSTRTSGSVDEQFF
DNA: TGTGCCAGCTCATCGACTCGAACTAGCGGGAGTGTAGATGAGCAGTTCTTC

J: TRBJ1-5
D: NA
size: NA
V: TRBV7-9
CDR3: CASSLATNNQPQHF
DNA: TGTGCCAGCAGCTTAGCTACTAATAATCAGCCCCAGCATTTT

J: TRBJ2-2
D: TRBD2
size: NA
V: TRBV28
CDR3: CASSLAGTSGRRELFF
DNA: TGTGCCAGCAGTTTAGCGGGGACTAGCGGGAGGAGGGAGCTGTTTTTT

J: TRBJ2-7
D: NA
size: once
V: TRBV4-1
CDR3: CASSQASGTLQYF
DNA: TGCGCCAGCAGCCAAGCCTCGGGGACACTCCAGTACTTC

J: TRBJ2-1
D: TRBD2
size: NA
V: TRBV5-1
CDR3: CASSLGRTGAGAYNEQFF
DNA: TGCGCCAGCAGCTTGGGTCGGACCGGAGCGGGAGCGTACAATGAGCAGTTCTTC

J: TRBJ2-1
D: NA
size: NA
V: TRBV6-5
CDR3: CASRTTGTGSNEQFF
DNA: TGTGCCAGCAGGACGACCGGGACTGGGTCCAATGAGCAGTTCTTC

J: TRBJ1-2
D: NA
size: few
V: TRBV7-2
CDR3: CASSLAFRGNNYGYTF
DNA: TGTGCCAGCAGCTTAGCGTTTCGGGGCAATAACTATGGCTACACCTTC

J: TRBJ2-7
D: NA
size: NA
V: TRBV7-8
CDR3: CASSPLAFHEQYF
DNA: TGTGCCAGCAGCCCTCTGGCGTTCCACGAGCAGTACTTC

J: TRBJ1-2
D: NA
size: NA
V: TRBV6-6
CDR3: CASSSTENYGYTF
DNA: TGTGCCAGCAGCTCGACGGAAAACTATGGCTACACCTTC

J: TRBJ2-7
D: NA
size: NA
V: TRBV7-9
CDR3: CASSHVEGRGGYEQYF
DNA: TGTGCCAGCAGCCATGTTGAGGGGCGAGGTGGGTACGAGCAGTACTTC

J: TRBJ2-7
D: NA
size: NA
V: TRBV10-3
CDR3: CAISGLNEQYF
DNA: TGTGCCATCAGCGGCTTAAACGAGCAGTACTTC

J: TRBJ2-4
D: NA
size: NA
V: TRBV7-8
CDR3: CASSLKRTDSLAKNIQYF
DNA: TGTGCCAGCAGCTTAAAGCGGACAGATTCTCTAGCCAAAAACATTCAGTACTTC

J: TRBJ1-3
D: TRBD1
size: few
V: TRBV19
CDR3: CASSQTHRGQGNTIYF
DNA: TGTGCCAGTAGCCAGACTCACAGGGGGCAAGGAAACACCATATATTTT

J: TRBJ2-1
D: NA
size: NA
V: TRBV19
CDR3: CASSSPLAGVEQFF
DNA: TGTGCCAGTAGTTCCCCTTTAGCTGGGGTCGAGCAGTTCTTC

J: TRBJ2-7
D: TRBD1
size: NA
V: TRBV5-1
CDR3: CASSATGFEQYF
DNA: TGCGCCAGCAGCGCGACAGGGTTCGAGCAGTACTTC

J: TRBJ1-5
D: NA
size: NA
V: TRBV5-1
CDR3: CASSPQDPSQPQHF
DNA: TGCGCCAGCAGCCCTCAGGATCCGAGCCAGCCCCAGCATTTT

J: TRBJ1-5
D: NA
size: NA
V: TRBV5-6
CDR3: CASSLKAGNQPQHF
DNA: TGTGCCAGCAGCTTGAAAGCGGGCAATCAGCCCCAGCATTTT

J: TRBJ2-1
D: NA
size: NA
V: TRBV6-6
CDR3: CASSPWGGEQFF
DNA: TGTGCCAGCTCACCATGGGGAGGTGAGCAGTTCTTC

J: TRBJ2-1
D: TRBD2
size: NA
V: TRBV7-6
CDR3: CASSLRLAGPGEQFF
DNA: TGTGCCAGCAGCTTACGGTTAGCGGGTCCCGGTGAGCAGTTCTTC

J: TRBJ2-2
D: NA
size: NA
V: TRBV28
CDR3: CASSFIGTNTGELFF
DNA: TGTGCCAGCAGTTTCATTGGGACGAACACCGGGGAGCTGTTTTTT

J: TRBJ1-5
D: NA
size: few
V: TRBV5-6
CDR3: CASSLGAGLQPQHF
DNA: TGTGCCAGCAGCTTGGGGGCAGGGCTCCAGCCCCAGCATTTT

J: TRBJ1-5
D: NA
size: NA
V: TRBV13
CDR3: CASSRRGGVNQPQHF
DNA: TGTGCCAGCAGCAGGAGAGGGGGGGTAAATCAGCCCCAGCATTTT

J: TRBJ2-7
D: NA
size: NA
V: TRBV7-2
CDR3: CASSMNRDYEQYF
DNA: TGTGCCAGCAGCATGAACAGGGATTACGAGCAGTACTTC

J: TRBJ1-3
D: NA
size: NA
V: TRBV4-1
CDR3: CASSQVISSGNTIYF
DNA: TGCGCCAGCAGCCAAGTAATCAGCTCTGGAAACACCATATATTTT

J: TRBJ1-5
D: NA
size: NA
V: TRBV4-2
CDR3: CASSQRGVDPQPQHF
DNA: TGTGCCAGCAGCCAAAGGGGAGTGGACCCTCAGCCCCAGCATTTT

J: TRBJ2-5
D: NA
size: NA
V: TRBV6-5
CDR3: CASSQSSAQETQYF
DNA: TGTGCCAGCAGTCAGTCTAGCGCACAAGAGACCCAGTACTTC

J: TRBJ2-3
D: TRBD1
size: once
V: TRBV4-1
CDR3: CASSETGQGVDTQYF
DNA: TGCGCCAGCAGCGAAACGGGACAGGGGGTAGATACGCAGTATTTT

J: TRBJ2-3
D: NA
size: NA
V: TRBV9
CDR3: CASSVSSGRSYSTDTQYF
DNA: TGTGCCAGCAGCGTTAGCAGTGGCAGGTCCTACAGCACAGATACGCAGTATTTT

J: TRBJ2-2
D: NA
size: NA
V: TRBV7-3
CDR3: CASSPQGSRGTGELFF
DNA: TGTGCCAGCAGCCCACAGGGATCTAGGGGCACCGGGGAGCTGTTTTTT

J: TRBJ2-7
D: NA
size: NA
V: TRBV20-1
CDR3: CSAGPGPGWYF
DNA: TGCAGTGCTGGCCCTGGCCCAGGGTGGTACTTC

J: TRBJ2-3
D: NA
size: NA
V: TRBV25-1
CDR3: CASSEGLGYTDTQYF
DNA: TGTGCCAGCAGTGAAGGACTGGGATACACAGATACGCAGTATTTT

J: TRBJ2-1
D: NA
size: NA
V: TRBV9
CDR3: CASSASSSYNEQFF
DNA: TGTGCCAGCAGCGCGAGCTCTTCCTACAATGAGCAGTTCTTC

J: TRBJ1-4
D: NA
size: NA
V: TRBV28
CDR3: CASGRGEKLFF
DNA: TGTGCCTCGGGGAGAGGTGAAAAACTGTTTTTT

J: TRBJ2-3
D: NA
size: NA
V: TRBV11-3
CDR3: CASSLSPDRKGTDTQYF
DNA: TGTGCCAGCAGCTTATCCCCAGACCGAAAAGGGACAGATACGCAGTATTTT

J: TRBJ2-2
D: TRBD2
size: NA
V: TRBV15
CDR3: CATSREQIGGGLTGELFF
DNA: TGTGCCACCAGCAGAGAGCAAATAGGCGGGGGGCTAACCGGGGAGCTGTTTTTT

J: TRBJ1-2
D: TRBD1
size: once
V: TRBV6-5
CDR3: CASTSYRGPFKGYTF
DNA: TGTGCCAGCACCTCATACAGGGGGCCCTTCAAGGGCTACACCTTC

J: TRBJ2-5
D: TRBD2
size: NA
V: TRBV14
CDR3: CASSQSLAGGETQYF
DNA: TGTGCCAGCAGCCAATCTCTAGCGGGAGGAGAGACCCAGTACTTC

J: TRBJ2-5
D: NA
size: NA
V: TRBV11-2
CDR3: CASSLAHQETQYF
DNA: TGTGCCAGCAGCTTAGCCCACCAAGAGACCCAGTACTTC

J: TRBJ2-1
D: NA
size: NA
V: TRBV5-1
CDR3: CASSLDWLEQFF
DNA: TGCGCCAGCAGCTTGGATTGGCTTGAGCAGTTCTTC

J: TRBJ2-5
D: TRBD2
size: few
V: TRBV18
CDR3: CASADGGETQYF
DNA: TGTGCCAGCGCGGACGGGGGGGAGACCCAGTACTTC

J: TRBJ1-2
D: NA
size: once
V: TRBV30
CDR3: CAWTTGYGYTF
DNA: TGTGCCTGGACCACAGGGTATGGCTACACCTTC

J: TRBJ1-1
D: NA
size: NA
V: TRBV19
CDR3: CASTREFMNTEAFF
DNA: TGTGCCAGTACCAGGGAATTTATGAACACTGAAGCTTTCTTT

J: TRBJ1-3
D: NA
size: NA
V: TRBV5-5
CDR3: CASSRTASNTIYF
DNA: TGTGCCAGCAGCCGAACAGCCTCAAACACCATATATTTT

J: TRBJ1-1
D: NA
size: NA
V: TRBV12-1
CDR3: CASSAFTEAFF
DNA: TGTGCCAGCTCGGCGTTCACTGAAGCTTTCTTT

J: TRBJ1-4
D: NA
size: few
V: TRBV2
CDR3: CASTRGTNEKLFF
DNA: TGTGCCAGCACGAGGGGAACTAATGAAAAACTGTTTTTT

J: TRBJ2-1
D: NA
size: once
V: TRBV5-6
CDR3: CASSNRVANEQFF
DNA: TGTGCCAGCAGTAACCGGGTAGCTAATGAGCAGTTCTTC

J: TRBJ1-2
D: NA
size: NA
V: TRBV7-9
CDR3: CASSPQVAYGYTF
DNA: TGTGCCAGCAGCCCTCAGGTGGCTTATGGCTACACCTTC

J: TRBJ1-1
D: NA
size: NA
V: TRBV7-2
CDR3: CASSSYRNTEAFF
DNA: TGTGCCAGCAGCTCCTACAGGAACACTGAAGCTTTCTTT

J: TRBJ2-1
D: NA
size: NA
V: TRBV7-8
CDR3: CASSLGGTPEQFF
DNA: TGTGCCAGCAGCTTAGGTGGCACGCCAGAGCAGTTCTTC

J: TRBJ1-5
D: NA
size: NA
V: TRBV7-9
CDR3: CASSLSGVSNQPQHF
DNA: TGTGCCAGCAGCTTAAGTGGGGTTAGCAATCAGCCCCAGCATTTT

J: TRBJ2-1
D: TRBD1
size: NA
V: TRBV25-1
CDR3: CASSADRGANEQFF
DNA: TGTGCCAGCAGTGCGGACAGGGGAGCCAATGAGCAGTTCTTC

J: TRBJ1-2
D: NA
size: NA
V: TRBV7-8
CDR3: CASSADGTYGYTF
DNA: TGTGCCAGCAGCGCGGACGGAACCTATGGCTACACCTTC

J: TRBJ1-5
D: NA
size: NA
V: TRBV10-2
CDR3: CASSKTDSNQPQHF
DNA: TGCGCCAGCAGTAAGACGGATAGCAATCAGCCCCAGCATTTT